This T cell receptor (beta chain) was found in a study of blood T cell repertoires in COVID-19. Study-level information: Sites across the United States, Italy and Spain contributed samples from acute and convalescent COVID-19. The cDNA or gDNA used as material had been derived from T cells, B-cell-depleted T cells, or PBMCs.

The V segment lost 5 bases and the J segment 3 bases; nucleotides outside the gene matches: 6. Per germline, CDR1 MDHEN and CDR2 SYDVKM. The CDR3 loop spans 16 amino acids. The data were produced by immunoSEQ multiplex PCR, yet TCRdb's version contains in-frame clones alone and is incomplete. The table records about 140,000 clones, around 80% of them present only once. The sequenced sample consisted of peripheral blood. The rearrangement joins TRBV28 to TRBJ1-4, with 10 bases fitting TRBD1. The sequence was collected from a man in his sixties with acute or convalescent COVID-19. This CDR3 is CASSGDRGMANEKLFF. CDR3 coding DNA: TGTGCCAGCAGTGGGGACAGGGGAATGGCTAATGAAAAACTGTTTTTT.